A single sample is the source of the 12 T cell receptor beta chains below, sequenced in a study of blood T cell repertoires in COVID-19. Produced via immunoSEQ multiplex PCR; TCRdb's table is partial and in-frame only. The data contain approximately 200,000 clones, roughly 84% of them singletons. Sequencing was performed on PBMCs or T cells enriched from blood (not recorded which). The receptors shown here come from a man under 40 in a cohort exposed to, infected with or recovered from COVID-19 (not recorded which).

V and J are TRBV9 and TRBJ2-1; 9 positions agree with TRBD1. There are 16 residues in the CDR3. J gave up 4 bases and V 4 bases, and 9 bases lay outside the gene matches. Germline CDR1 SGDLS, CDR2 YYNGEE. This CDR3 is CASSPRGQGPYNEQFF. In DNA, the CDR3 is TGTGCCAGCAGCCCGAGGGGACAGGGACCTTACAATGAGCAGTTCTTC.

CDR3 nucleotides: TGCAGCGTAGCGTCCCCCCTCTATGGCTACACCTTC. Residues: CSVASPLYGYTF. The rearrangement uses TRBV29-1 and TRBJ1-2; D is uncertain. The CDR3 covers 12 residues. Germline loops: CDR1 SQVTM, CDR2 ANQGSEA. Trimming took off 6 bases at V and 4 bases at J, with 12 bases between the two ends.

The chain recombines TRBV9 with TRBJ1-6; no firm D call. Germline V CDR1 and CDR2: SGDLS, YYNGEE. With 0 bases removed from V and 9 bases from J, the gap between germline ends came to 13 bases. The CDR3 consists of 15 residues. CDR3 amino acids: CASSVVGVPGSPLHF. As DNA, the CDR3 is TGTGCCAGCAGCGTAGTCGGGGTCCCCGGTTCACCCCTCCACTTT.

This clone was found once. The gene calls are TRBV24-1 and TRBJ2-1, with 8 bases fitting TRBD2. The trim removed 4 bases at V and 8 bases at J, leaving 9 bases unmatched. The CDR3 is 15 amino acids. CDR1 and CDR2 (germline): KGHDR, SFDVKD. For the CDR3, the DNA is TGTGCCACCAGTGACTCCGGGACTAGTACCGATGAGCAGTTCTTC. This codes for CATSDSGTSTDEQFF.

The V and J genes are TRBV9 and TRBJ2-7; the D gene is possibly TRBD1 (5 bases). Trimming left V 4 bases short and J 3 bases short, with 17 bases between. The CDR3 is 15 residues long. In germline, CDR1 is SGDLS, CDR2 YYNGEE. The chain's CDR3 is CASSPTQTAYYEQYF. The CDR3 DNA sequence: TGTGCCAGCAGCCCGACGCAGACAGCTTACTACGAGCAGTACTTC.

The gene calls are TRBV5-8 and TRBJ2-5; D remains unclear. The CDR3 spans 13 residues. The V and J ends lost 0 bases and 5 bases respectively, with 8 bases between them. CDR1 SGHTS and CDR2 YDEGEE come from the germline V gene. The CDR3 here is CASSLVAKETQYF. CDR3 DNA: TGTGCCAGCAGCTTGGTTGCGAAGGAGACCCAGTACTTC.

CDR3 nucleotide sequence: TGTGCCACTAACCGGGACACGAGGTTCGAAGCTTTCTTT. It encodes CATNRDTRFEAFF. V and J are TRBV19 and TRBJ1-1; D is possibly TRBD1 (6 bases). The CDR3 covers 13 residues. V lost 10 bases and J lost 8, with 20 bases in between. Germline assignment: CDR1 LNHDA and CDR2 SQIVND (reference sequence).

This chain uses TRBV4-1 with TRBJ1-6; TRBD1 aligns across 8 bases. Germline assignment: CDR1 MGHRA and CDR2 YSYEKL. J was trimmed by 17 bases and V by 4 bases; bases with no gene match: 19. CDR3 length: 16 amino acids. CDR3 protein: CASSRLIGTGGSLFHF. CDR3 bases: TGCGCCAGCAGCCGCTTAATAGGGACAGGCGGGTCCCTCTTCCACTTT.

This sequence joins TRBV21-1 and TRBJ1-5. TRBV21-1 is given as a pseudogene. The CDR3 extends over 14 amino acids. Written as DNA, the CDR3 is TGTGCCATCTCTCCCCCGGGGAGGGACCAGCCCCAGCATTTT. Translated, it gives CAISPPGRDQPQHF.

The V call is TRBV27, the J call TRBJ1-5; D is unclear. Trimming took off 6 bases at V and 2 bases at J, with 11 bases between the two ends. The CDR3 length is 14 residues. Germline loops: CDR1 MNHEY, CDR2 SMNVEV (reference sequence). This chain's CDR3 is CASSREWGNQPQHF. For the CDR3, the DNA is TGTGCCAGCAGCCGGGAGTGGGGCAATCAGCCCCAGCATTTT.

The CDR3 loop is CASSPPSGGYSYEQYF. The CDR3 DNA follows: TGTGCCAGCAGTCCCCCGTCGGGCGGGTACTCCTACGAGCAGTACTTC. The V call is TRBV28, the J call TRBJ2-7; weak D call: TRBD2 (5 bases). The CDR3 loop spans 16 amino acids. Trimming took off 5 bases at V and 0 bases at J, with 17 bases between the two ends. In germline, CDR1 is MDHEN, CDR2 SYDVKM.

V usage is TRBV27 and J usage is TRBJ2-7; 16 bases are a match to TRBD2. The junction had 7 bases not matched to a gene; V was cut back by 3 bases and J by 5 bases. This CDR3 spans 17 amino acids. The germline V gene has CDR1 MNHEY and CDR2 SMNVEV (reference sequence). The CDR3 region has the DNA TGTGCCAGCAGTTTGGGACTAGCGGGAGGGCCCCAAGACGAGCAGTACTTC. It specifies CASSLGLAGGPQDEQYF.